This is a list of T cell receptor beta chains from one sample in a study of blood T cell repertoires in COVID-19. Libraries were prepared by immunoSEQ multiplex PCR; TCRdb keeps only in-frame clonotypes and omits some of them. The sample yields about 200,000 clones, around four fifths seen once. Sequenced sample: peripheral blood. Receptors originate from a human donor with acute or convalescent COVID-19. The donor label of this sample is uncertain. Both conserved end residues are trimmed from each CDR3. Fields, in order: CDR3 protein, J gene, V gene.

ASSLAMGRLADTQY TRBJ2-3 TRBV7-9
AGSFPGVAGDNEQF TRBJ2-1 TRBV28
ASSREEGAGEKLF TRBJ1-4 TRBV2
ASSGQGSGDSNQPQH TRBJ1-5 TRBV19
ASSLLTGGSTEAF TRBJ1-1 TRBV3-1/TRBV3-2
AISPRLAGDLYEQY TRBJ2-7 TRBV10-3
ASSVQPGLAGEEQF TRBJ2-1 TRBV19
ATSVFGVNQPQH TRBJ1-5 TRBV24-1
ASSVASGSGNTIY TRBJ1-3 TRBV9
AGGFSGYEQY TRBJ2-7 TRBV4-1
ASSSPTLAGINEQF TRBJ2-1 TRBV28
AWSSSEGFFYEQY TRBJ2-7 TRBV30
ASSGYRGGFSSYNEQF TRBJ2-1 TRBV5-1
ATSRSNQPQH TRBJ1-5 TRBV15
ASSLNAVTDTQY TRBJ2-3 TRBV7-3
ASSPDSFNYGYT TRBJ1-2 TRBV19
ASSIVFWGPGANVLT TRBJ2-6 TRBV19
SVSSSYNSPLH TRBJ1-6 TRBV29-1
ASSLAAAVNYGYT TRBJ1-2 TRBV5-5
ASSVVAGGGPGELF TRBJ2-2 TRBV9
ASSLDSGGSEQY TRBJ2-7 TRBV7-2
ASSPLRELF TRBJ2-2 TRBV12-3/TRBV12-4
AWIPTGYAAKAF TRBJ1-1 TRBV30
ASSTRLAGSTDTQY TRBJ2-3 TRBV9
ASSFSSGTSFFNEQF TRBJ2-1 TRBV27
ASSGTTYETQY TRBJ2-5 TRBV6-5
ASSLDRNYGYT TRBJ1-2 TRBV19
ASSPTGSSYNEQF TRBJ2-1 TRBV6-2/TRBV6-3
ASSLGLESYEQY TRBJ2-7 TRBV7-8
ASSQPQGQQY TRBJ2-7 TRBV3-1/TRBV3-2
ASSRGGASTEAF TRBJ1-1 TRBV28
ASSKTTAGGAF TRBJ1-1 TRBV6-5
ASSFFAGGPTDTQY TRBJ2-3 TRBV27
ASRGQVLVDEQY TRBJ2-7 TRBV2
ASSLASSTGELF TRBJ2-2 TRBV5-1
ASSRINSPLH TRBJ1-6 TRBV28
ASSQDRGTAYEQY TRBJ2-7 TRBV4-3
ASSLAGFIHYGYT TRBJ1-2 TRBV7-9
ASRDYLGEKLF TRBJ1-4 TRBV6-5
ASSWARAETQY TRBJ2-5 TRBV27
ASSNQGLANEKLF TRBJ1-4 TRBV19
ASSPTISGANVLT TRBJ2-6 TRBV27
ASSSTANTGELF TRBJ2-2 TRBV5-1
ASSLADFAYEQY TRBJ2-7 TRBV5-8
ASSPYWGVIDTQY TRBJ2-3 TRBV19
ASSPDRGNQPQH TRBJ1-5 TRBV28
ASSRTANNSPLH TRBJ1-6 TRBV3-1/TRBV3-2
ASSLAPGAGYT TRBJ1-2 TRBV7-9
ASREQPDSNQPQH TRBJ1-5 TRBV6-4
AISGREGDYGYT TRBJ1-2 TRBV10-3
SAGTSLRQY TRBJ2-7 TRBV20-1
AISEYRSDQF TRBJ2-1 TRBV10-3
ASSPTGDNEQF TRBJ2-1 TRBV28